The 2 T cell receptor beta chains below all came from one sample that was sequenced in a study of OX40 agonist ivuxolimab in advanced cancers. Library preparation employed the immunoSEQ multiplex PCR assay. This is the immuneACCESS table as TCRdb keeps it, with only in-frame sequences that have V and J called. A part of the clones is gone; compared with another copy, unresolved V genes explain less than half, and the rest is unexplained. Recorded for this sample are around 20,000 clones; 80% to 90% of them occurred a single time. The leading ten clones occupy 24% of the sample. Sequenced material: CD4+ or CD8+ T cells sorted from blood, taken in a trial of the OX40 agonist ivuxolimab. The receptors derive from an adult with an advanced solid tumor such as melanoma, head and neck, liver or kidney cancer.

The rearrangement joins TRBV30 to TRBJ1-4; TRBD1 might be the D (5 bases). Germline assignment: CDR1 GTSNPN and CDR2 SVGIG (reference sequence). With 3 bases removed from V and 4 bases from J, the gap between germline ends came to 12 bases. The CDR3 runs to 14 residues. Written as DNA, the CDR3 is TGTGCCTGGAGCGCGGGACCGAGTAATGAAAAACTGTTTTTT. Residues: CAWSAGPSNEKLFF.

The genes are TRBV4-1 and TRBJ2-7; TRBD2 aligns across 12 bases. Germline CDR1 reads MGHRA; CDR2 reads YSYEKL. Unmatched junction bases numbered 1, after V lost 1 base and J lost 3 bases. The CDR3 length is 15 residues. The CDR3 nucleotides are TGCGCCAGCAGCCAAGTGGGACTAGCGGGCTACGAGCAGTACTTC. Its protein product is CASSQVGLAGYEQYF.